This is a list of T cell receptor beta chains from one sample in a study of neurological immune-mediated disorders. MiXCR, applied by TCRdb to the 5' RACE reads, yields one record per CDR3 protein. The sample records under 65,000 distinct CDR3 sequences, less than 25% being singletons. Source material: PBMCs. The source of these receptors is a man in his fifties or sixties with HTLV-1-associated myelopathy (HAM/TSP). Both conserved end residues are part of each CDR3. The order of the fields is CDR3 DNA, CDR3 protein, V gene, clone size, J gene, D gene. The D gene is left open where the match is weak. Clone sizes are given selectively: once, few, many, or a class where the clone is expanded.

TGCGCCAGCAGCATCGGACTAGCGGAGCAGTTCTTC,CASSIGLAEQFF,TRBV5-1,many,TRBJ2-1,TRBD2
TGTGCCAGCACCTCGGTGGGGGGGCCGGAAAACATTCAGTACTTC,CASTSVGGPENIQYF,TRBV5-6,many,TRBJ2-4,.
TGCGCCAGCAGCCACACCCTCCTGCGGGGAGGTGAGCAGTTCTTC,CASSHTLLRGGEQFF,TRBV4-1,many,TRBJ2-1,.
TGTGCCAGCAGTATCCGGGGGCGCGGTCAGCCCCAGCATTTT,CASSIRGRGQPQHF,TRBV2,many,TRBJ1-5,.
TGCGCCAGCAGCCTGGAGGGAGGCTACGAGCAGTACTTC,CASSLEGGYEQYF,TRBV4-1,.,TRBJ2-7,.
TGTGCCAGCAGCTTAGGTACACAGGTTATCACAGATACGCAGTATTTT,CASSLGTQVITDTQYF,TRBV7-6,many,TRBJ2-3,.
TGCAGTGCTAGAGATCCACAGGGGGCTGGGGAGACCCAGTACTTC,CSARDPQGAGETQYF,TRBV20-1,many,TRBJ2-5,TRBD1
TGTGCCAGTAGTATGGACAGTTCCCGACGAGGGCAGTTCTTC,CASSMDSSRRGQFF,TRBV19,few,TRBJ2-1,.
TGTGCCAGCAGTGGGACAGGGGTTGGCTATGGCTACACCTTC,CASSGTGVGYGYTF,TRBV12-3/TRBV12-4,many,TRBJ1-2,TRBD1
TGCAGTGCTAGAGATTCACCAGGGGTCGGGACCCAGTACTTC,CSARDSPGVGTQYF,TRBV20-1,many,TRBJ2-5,.
TGCAGTGCTAGTCCGGGGCGGGAGACCCAGTACTTC,CSASPGRETQYF,TRBV20-1,.,TRBJ2-5,.
TGCAGCGTTGCCCAGGGGGCAGGTGGCTACACCTTC,CSVAQGAGGYTF,TRBV29-1,.,TRBJ1-2,TRBD1
TGTGCCAGCAGCTTGGGACAGGGGATGAAGGACTATGGCTACACCTTC,CASSLGQGMKDYGYTF,TRBV5-5,.,TRBJ1-2,TRBD1
TGTGCCAGCAGTGCAAACAGGCCTGCGGATGAGCAGTTCTTC,CASSANRPADEQFF,TRBV6-5,few,TRBJ2-1,.
TGTGCCAGCAGCCTTACGGGAGGGCCGTACAATGAGCAGTTCTTC,CASSLTGGPYNEQFF,TRBV4-2,few,TRBJ2-1,TRBD2
TGTGCCAGTAGTATAGGTACAAACACCGGGGAGCTGTTTTTT,CASSIGTNTGELFF,TRBV19,.,TRBJ2-2,.
TGTGCCTGGAGTACTGACAGCGCCTTAGGAGCTTTCTTT,CAWSTDSALGAFF,TRBV30,.,TRBJ1-1,.
TGTAGTGCTGACACCCCGGGGGGACAGCCCGGGTTTGGAAACACCATATATTTT,CSADTPGGQPGFGNTIYF,TRBV20-1,.,TRBJ1-3,TRBD1
TGTGCCAGCTCACTTATAGGACAGAGCCAAGAGACCCAGTACTTC,CASSLIGQSQETQYF,TRBV18,many,TRBJ2-5,.
TGTGCCGGCGGGGGAGCTGGGGGCTGGCAGTTCTTC,CAGGGAGGWQFF,TRBV10-3,many,TRBJ2-1,.
TGTGCCAGCGGCTTAAGGGGAATACTAGCGGGAGGATCTTATGAGCAGTTCTTC,CASGLRGILAGGSYEQFF,TRBV27,few,TRBJ2-1,TRBD2
TGCAGTCTACCGGGGGTAACCGGGACCGGGACGAGAGAGACCCAGTACTTC,CSLPGVTGTGTRETQYF,TRBV20-1,many,TRBJ2-5,.
TGCAGGTATGCGCCAGGGACTAGCGGATTAAGTTCCTACAATGAGCAGTTCTTC,CRYAPGTSGLSSYNEQFF,TRBV20-1,many,TRBJ2-1,TRBD2
TGTGCCAGCAGTTTACAGGGGAATAACAATCAGCCCCAGCATTTT,CASSLQGNNNQPQHF,TRBV12-3/TRBV12-4,once,TRBJ1-5,.
TGTGCCAGCAGTTTGGGTAGCGGCAGGGAGACCCAGTACTTC,CASSLGSGRETQYF,TRBV12-3/TRBV12-4,many,TRBJ2-5,.
TGTGCCAGCAGCTTTAGGGAAGGGAACGGAGGTGAAAAACTGTTTTTT,CASSFREGNGGEKLFF,TRBV7-8,many,TRBJ1-4,.
TGCAGTGCTCAGGGAACTAGCAATCAGCCCCAGCATTTT,CSAQGTSNQPQHF,TRBV20-1,many,TRBJ1-5,.
TGTGCCAGCAGGTGGGGTAGCGGGAAGACCTACGAGCAGTACTTC,CASRWGSGKTYEQYF,TRBV2,.,TRBJ2-7,TRBD2
TGTGCCAGCAGCGGGAACCGGGACAGAAATGAAAAACTGTTTTTT,CASSGNRDRNEKLFF,TRBV9,.,TRBJ1-4,TRBD1
TGCGCCAGCAGCTTGGCGGACATCTCGGAGACCCAGTACTTC,CASSLADISETQYF,TRBV5-1,medium-sized,TRBJ2-5,.
TGTGCCACCAGTAGGGCAGGCCACGGGACTATTAGCGGAGTCTACGAGCAGTACTTC,CATSRAGHGTISGVYEQYF,TRBV24-1,many,TRBJ2-7,TRBD2
TGTGCCGTCCGAAGGGGGACAGGGGCCCGCAATGAGCAGTTCTTC,CAVRRGTGARNEQFF,TRBV6-2/TRBV6-3,many,TRBJ2-1,TRBD1
TGCAGCGTTGCAGACCCCGGGACAGGACCTTTCCGGACCCAGTACTTC,CSVADPGTGPFRTQYF,TRBV29-1,medium-sized,TRBJ2-5,TRBD1
TGTGCCAGCAGCCCGGGACCCGTAGGTGGACCCGAGATCTACGAGCAGTACTTC,CASSPGPVGGPEIYEQYF,TRBV25-1,many,TRBJ2-7,.
TGCAGTGCTCCACGGGGTGGACAGGGAAGGTACGAGCAGTACTTC,CSAPRGGQGRYEQYF,TRBV20-1,.,TRBJ2-7,TRBD1
TGTGCCAGCACCCTCCCCAAATCGCGGGAGGCCCCGACGAACAATGAGCAGTTCTTC,CASTLPKSREAPTNNEQFF,TRBV9,many,TRBJ2-1,TRBD2
TGCAGTGCAAGCTCTCGGGAGGGGGCGGGCAATGAGCAGTTCTTC,CSASSREGAGNEQFF,TRBV20-1,many,TRBJ2-1,.
TGTGCCAGCAGTCTATCGACAGGGGGAGGCACAGATACGCAGTATTTT,CASSLSTGGGTDTQYF,TRBV6-5,many,TRBJ2-3,TRBD1
TGCAGCGCATTGGGTCTGGCTTTGGCAGATACGCAGTATTTT,CSALGLALADTQYF,TRBV29-1,once,TRBJ2-3,.